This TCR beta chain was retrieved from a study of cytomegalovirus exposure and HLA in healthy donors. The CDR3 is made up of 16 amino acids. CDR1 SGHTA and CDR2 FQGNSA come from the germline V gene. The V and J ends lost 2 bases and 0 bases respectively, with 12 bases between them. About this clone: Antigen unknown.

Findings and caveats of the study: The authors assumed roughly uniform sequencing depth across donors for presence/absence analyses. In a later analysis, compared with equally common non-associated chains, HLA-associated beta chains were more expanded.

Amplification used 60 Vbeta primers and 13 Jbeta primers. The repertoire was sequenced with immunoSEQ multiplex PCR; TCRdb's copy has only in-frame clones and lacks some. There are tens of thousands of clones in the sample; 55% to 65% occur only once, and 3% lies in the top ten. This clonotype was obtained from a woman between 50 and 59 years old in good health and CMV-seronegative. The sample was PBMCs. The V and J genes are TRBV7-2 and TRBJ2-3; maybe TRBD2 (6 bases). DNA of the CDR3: TGTGCCAGCAGCTTAATAGGCGGGGCTAGCACAGATACGCAGTATTTT. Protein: CASSLIGGASTDTQYF. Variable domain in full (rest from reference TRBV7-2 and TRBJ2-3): GAGVSQSPSNKVTEKGKDVELRCDPISGHTALYWYRQSLGQGLEFLIYFQGNSAPDKSGLPSDRFSAERTGGSVSTLTIQRTQQEDSAVYLCASSLIGGASTDTQYFGPGTRLTVL.